The rows below give T cell receptor beta chains drawn from one sample of a study of persistence of HIV-infected CD4 T cells. Their specific antigens are unknown. TCRdb's copy holds only in-frame clones and misses some; the assay was immunoSEQ multiplex PCR. The data contain approximately 46,000 clones, just under 90% of them seen just once; the ten biggest clones take up 3% to 3.5%. The specimen comprised CD4+ T cells sorted from PBMCs after roughly 18-hour stimulation, sampled from a patient who received antiretroviral therapy. Receptor source: an adult woman with HIV who was CMV-seropositive. Both conserved end residues are part of each CDR3. A D gene is named only where the DNA matches it firmly. Size is stated for part of the rows, as once, few or many counts, or as a class when the clone is expanded.

j_gene,d_gene,v_gene,abundance,CDR3nt,CDR3aa
TRBJ2-7,NA,TRBV28,once,TGTGCCAGCAGCTCGCGGGGGACAGTCTTCTACGAGCAGTACTTC,CASSSRGTVFYEQYF
TRBJ2-1,NA,TRBV7-8,NA,TGTGCCAGCAGCTCCGACTCCTACCCTAACAATGAGCAGTTCTTC,CASSSDSYPNNEQFF
TRBJ1-3,NA,TRBV18,NA,TGTGCCAGCTCACCAGGCGGGACATCTGGAAACACCATATATTTT,CASSPGGTSGNTIYF
TRBJ1-6,NA,TRBV27,few,TGTGCCAGCAGTAACCAAATCCATTCACCCCTCCACTTT,CASSNQIHSPLHF
TRBJ1-2,TRBD1,TRBV7-3,NA,TGTGCCAGCAGCTTAAGGGCAGGGGGGCCTCTAGACAACTATGGCTACACCTTC,CASSLRAGGPLDNYGYTF
TRBJ2-7,NA,TRBV28,NA,TGTGCCAGCAGTCAAGGATACGAGCAGTACTTC,CASSQGYEQYF
TRBJ1-4,NA,TRBV3-1/TRBV3-2,NA,TGTGCCAGCAGCCCCCGGGACAAGGGGGAAGAAAAACTGTTTTTT,CASSPRDKGEEKLFF
TRBJ1-2,NA,TRBV10-3,NA,TGTGCCATCAGTGAGATGACAGGACCCTATGGCTACACCTTC,CAISEMTGPYGYTF
TRBJ1-4,TRBD1,TRBV25-1,NA,TGTGCCAGCAGTGGGGACAGGGGGCCAGTAGTTGAAAAACTGTTTTTT,CASSGDRGPVVEKLFF
TRBJ1-2,NA,TRBV30,NA,TGTGCCTGGACGGTTCGGGGGGGGCAGGTTTGGAACTATGGCTACACCTTC,CAWTVRGGQVWNYGYTF
TRBJ1-1,NA,TRBV11-3,NA,TGTGCCAGCAGCTCACAGGCAAAGAACACTGAAGCTTTCTTT,CASSSQAKNTEAFF
TRBJ2-3,NA,TRBV6-5,NA,TGTGCCAGCAGACCTAGGACAGACACAGATACGCAGTATTTT,CASRPRTDTDTQYF
TRBJ2-7,TRBD2,TRBV20-1,NA,TGCAGTGCTAGTTCCTTCCCTAGCGGGAGCTACGAGCAGTACTTC,CSASSFPSGSYEQYF
TRBJ1-1,TRBD1,TRBV28,NA,TGTGCCAGCAGTCCGGGACAGCTCCACACTGAAGCTTTCTTT,CASSPGQLHTEAFF
TRBJ2-5,TRBD2,TRBV7-3,NA,TGTGCCAGCAGCCTTTGGGCTAGCGGGGGGAAAGAGACCCAGTACTTC,CASSLWASGGKETQYF
TRBJ1-5,NA,TRBV28,NA,TGTGCCAGCACCACTTCGGGGCAGCCCCAGCATTTT,CASTTSGQPQHF
TRBJ1-1,NA,TRBV6-5,NA,TGTGCCAGCAGTTACTCCGGGATATTGAACACTGAAGCTTTCTTT,CASSYSGILNTEAFF
TRBJ1-1,NA,TRBV19,NA,TGTGCCAGTAGTATGGTGAGGGGGAATGGAGAAGCTTTCTTT,CASSMVRGNGEAFF
TRBJ1-5,NA,TRBV30,NA,TGTGCCTGGAGTGTCCCGCCCCTACGGCCCCAGCATTTT,CAWSVPPLRPQHF
TRBJ1-2,TRBD1,TRBV24-1,few,TGTGCCACCAGTGATGGAGGGGGCGCTGACTATGGCTACACCTTC,CATSDGGGADYGYTF
TRBJ1-5,TRBD1,TRBV6-5,NA,TGTGCCAGCAGTTCCGACAGGGTAGGTCAGCCCCAGCATTTT,CASSSDRVGQPQHF
TRBJ2-7,TRBD1,TRBV23-1,few,TGCGCCAGCCGCCGAGGGACAGGGTGTCTCTACGAGCAGTACTTC,CASRRGTGCLYEQYF
TRBJ1-5,NA,TRBV18,NA,TGTGCCTCCTACAGGGACTCTAATCAGCCCCAGCATTTT,CASYRDSNQPQHF
TRBJ1-2,TRBD1,TRBV24-1,NA,TGTGCCACCAGTGATTCAAGGACAGGCTATGGCTACACCTTC,CATSDSRTGYGYTF
TRBJ2-3,TRBD1,TRBV27,once,TGTGCCAGCAGTCCTCGGACAGGTCGGAATACGCAGTATTTT,CASSPRTGRNTQYF
TRBJ2-7,TRBD2,TRBV7-2,NA,TGTGCCAGCAGCCCGCTAGCGGGCCTCTCCTACGAGCAGTACTTC,CASSPLAGLSYEQYF
TRBJ2-3,NA,TRBV6-5,NA,TGTGCCAGCAGTTACTCGAGCAGGGGCACAGATACGCAGTATTTT,CASSYSSRGTDTQYF
TRBJ1-1,TRBD1,TRBV7-6,NA,TGTGCCAGCAGCTCACAGGGGGCCAGTGAAGCTTTCTTT,CASSSQGASEAFF
TRBJ2-7,NA,TRBV27,NA,TGTGCCAGCGGCAGACAAGCCACCTACGAGCAGTACTTC,CASGRQATYEQYF
TRBJ2-5,TRBD1,TRBV24-1,NA,TGTGCCACCAGCGTCCCCTACCGGGACAGGGAGCTCCAAGAGACCCAGTACTTC,CATSVPYRDRELQETQYF
TRBJ2-3,TRBD2,TRBV24-1,few,TGTGCCACCAGTGCGACTAGCGTCCGCACAGATACGCAGTATTTT,CATSATSVRTDTQYF
TRBJ1-6,NA,TRBV6-2/TRBV6-3,NA,TGTGCCAGCAGTTATGTGGGACAAAATTCACCCCTCCACTTT,CASSYVGQNSPLHF
TRBJ2-2,TRBD1,TRBV19,NA,TGTGCCAGTAGCACATCAACCGGGACAGCGAACACCGGGGAGCTGTTTTTT,CASSTSTGTANTGELFF
TRBJ1-2,NA,TRBV25-1,few,TGTGCCAGCAGTGTTAGCGGGATCTATGGCTACACCTTC,CASSVSGIYGYTF
TRBJ1-1,NA,TRBV11-1,NA,TGTGCCAGCAGCTTAGCGCTTAGCTACACTGAAGCTTTCTTT,CASSLALSYTEAFF
TRBJ2-5,NA,TRBV10-3,NA,TGTGCCATCAGTGAGTCCTGGGAGGCTAGGCGAGAGACCCAGTACTTC,CAISESWEARRETQYF
TRBJ1-2,TRBD1,TRBV10-3,NA,TGTGCCATCGGAGCGGGACAGGGATCTGGCTACACCTTC,CAIGAGQGSGYTF
TRBJ1-1,TRBD1,TRBV7-8,once,TGTGCCAGCAGCTTAGTAGCAGGGGGCAGCCTTAACACTGAAGCTTTCTTT,CASSLVAGGSLNTEAFF
TRBJ1-5,NA,TRBV28,NA,TGTGCCAGCACCACGACTCCAGGGGATAATCAGCCCCAGCATTTT,CASTTTPGDNQPQHF
TRBJ1-2,TRBD1,TRBV5-5,few,TGTGCCAGCAGCTTGGGGCGGGACAGGGGTATGGTAGGCTACACCTTC,CASSLGRDRGMVGYTF
TRBJ1-6,TRBD1,TRBV9,NA,TGTGCCAGCAGCGTAGAGGGACAGAATAATTCACCCCTCCACTTT,CASSVEGQNNSPLHF
TRBJ1-4,NA,TRBV4-1,few,TGCGCCAGCAGCCAGACCGGGGGGAGAGCTTGGGAAAAACTGTTTTTT,CASSQTGGRAWEKLFF
TRBJ2-7,TRBD1,TRBV5-6,NA,TGTGCCAGCAGCCAATACTTCCGGGACAGGGACTACGAGCAGTACTTC,CASSQYFRDRDYEQYF
TRBJ2-7,TRBD2,TRBV5-4,NA,TGTGCCAGCAGCTTGGAAGCTAGCGGGAGCAACGAGCAGTACTTC,CASSLEASGSNEQYF
TRBJ1-5,NA,TRBV6-5,NA,TGTGCCAGCAGCCTAGGGAAATTCGGCAATCAGCCCCAGCATTTT,CASSLGKFGNQPQHF
TRBJ2-5,TRBD1,TRBV6-5,NA,TGTGCCAGCAGCCCAGCGGGGACAGGGATGAAGACCCAGTACTTC,CASSPAGTGMKTQYF
TRBJ1-2,NA,TRBV12-3/TRBV12-4,NA,TGTGCCAGCAGTTTAAGTAGTGTGGATGGCTACACCTTC,CASSLSSVDGYTF
TRBJ2-2,TRBD2,TRBV7-9,once,TGTGCCAGCAGCTCCCCGGGAGGCTCCTCCACCGGGGAGCTGTTTTTT,CASSSPGGSSTGELFF
TRBJ1-2,TRBD1,TRBV6-7,NA,TGTGCCAGCAGCTTCCGGGACAGGGAAATTTTAGGTAGGGTAGGGGACTATGGCTACACCTTC,CASSFRDREILGRVGDYGYTF
TRBJ1-1,TRBD1,TRBV29-1,NA,TGCAGCGTGCCGGGACAGTCGAACACTGAAGCTTTCTTT,CSVPGQSNTEAFF
TRBJ1-3,NA,TRBV6-6,once,TGTGCCAGCCAAAGGGGGTCTGGAAACACCATATATTTT,CASQRGSGNTIYF
TRBJ2-7,NA,TRBV6-5,NA,TGTGCCAGCAGTATACCCGGGGTCGACTACGAGCAGTACTTC,CASSIPGVDYEQYF
TRBJ1-1,NA,TRBV20-1,NA,TGCAGTGCTAGCTCCAGTCAAAAAGCTTTCTTT,CSASSSQKAFF
TRBJ1-2,NA,TRBV20-1,NA,TGCAGTGCTAGTAACGCGGGGAGCTATGGCTACACCTTC,CSASNAGSYGYTF
TRBJ2-1,TRBD2,TRBV28,NA,TGTGCCAGCAGTTCCTCACTAGCGGGATCATACAATGAGCAGTTCTTC,CASSSSLAGSYNEQFF